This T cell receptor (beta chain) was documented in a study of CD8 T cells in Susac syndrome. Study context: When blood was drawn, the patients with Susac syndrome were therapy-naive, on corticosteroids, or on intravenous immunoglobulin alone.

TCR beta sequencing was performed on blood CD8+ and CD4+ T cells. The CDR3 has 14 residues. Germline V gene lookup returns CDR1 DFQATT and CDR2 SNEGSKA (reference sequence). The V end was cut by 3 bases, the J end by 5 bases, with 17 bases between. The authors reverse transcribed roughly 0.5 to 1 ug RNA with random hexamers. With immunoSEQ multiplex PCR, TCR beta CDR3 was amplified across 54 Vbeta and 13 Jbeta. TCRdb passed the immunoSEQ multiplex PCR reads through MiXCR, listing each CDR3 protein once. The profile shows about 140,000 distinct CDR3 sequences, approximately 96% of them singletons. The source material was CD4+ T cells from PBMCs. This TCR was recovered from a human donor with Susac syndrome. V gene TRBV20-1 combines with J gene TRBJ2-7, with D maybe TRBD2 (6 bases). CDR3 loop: CSARLPGVIDEQYF. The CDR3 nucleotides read TGCAGTGCTAGGTTGCCGGGAGTAATCGACGAGCAGTACTTC.